The next 22 T cell receptor beta chains were all read from a single sample in a study of neoadjuvant anti-PD-1 for oral cavity cancer. Produced via immunoSEQ multiplex PCR; TCRdb's table is partial and in-frame only. The sample yields fewer than 90,000 clones, under 85% seen once. Here the sequenced sample was PBMCs, taken before nivolumab (anti-PD-1) treatment. These receptors were obtained from a person between 40 and 85 years old with oral cavity squamous cell carcinoma.

V and J are TRBV10-3 and TRBJ1-1, with D possibly TRBD1 on 6 matching bases. Germline V lookup: CDR1 ENHRY, CDR2 SYGVKD. Trimming removed 6 bases at V and 5 bases at J, with 16 bases between. The CDR3 totals 14 residues. The CDR3 nucleotides are TGTGCCATCAGCGATAGATCAGGGGAAACTGAAGCTTTCTTT. Amino acids: CAISDRSGETEAFF.

The rearrangement links TRBV19 to TRBJ2-2, with TRBD2 identical over 11 bases. V shed 5 bases, J shed 5 bases, and the junction held 7 bases outside the gene matches. This CDR3 comprises 16 residues. The V gene's germline CDR1 is LNHDA and CDR2 SQIVND (reference sequence). DNA of the CDR3: TGTGCCAGTAGTTCAAGGACTAGCGGGCAAACCGGGGAGCTGTTTTTT. Translating it yields CASSSRTSGQTGELFF. Full variable domain (missing parts from reference TRBV19 and TRBJ2-2): DGGITQSPKYLFRKEGQNVTLSCEQNLNHDAMYWYRQDPGQGLRLIYYSQIVNDFQKGDIAEGYSVSREKKESFPLTVTSAQKNPTAFYLCASSSRTSGQTGELFFGEGSRLTVL.

This rearrangement joins TRBV6-4 to TRBJ1-2, with 7 bases that match TRBD1. Germline CDR1 and CDR2: MRHNA and SNTAGT. J was trimmed by 9 bases and V by 3 bases; bases with no gene match: 4. This CDR3 is built from 12 residues. The CDR3 DNA follows: TGTGCCAGCAGTGATGGGACAGTCAGCTACACCTTC. Protein: CASSDGTVSYTF.

The gene calls are TRBV2 and TRBJ2-3, with TRBD2 as a possible D gene (6 bases). V was pared by 6 bases and J by 7 bases, with 11 bases between. Germline V gene sequence: CDR1 SNHLY, CDR2 FYNNEI. This CDR3 comprises 12 residues. The CDR3 DNA reads as TGTGCCAGCAGCTCGGGACTTAATACGCAGTATTTT. This gives the protein CASSSGLNTQYF.

A single count supports this clone. The CDR3 bases are TGTGCCAGCAGTGAAGTAGGTCGGGGACTAGCCTCGGAGACCCAGTACTTC. Protein sequence: CASSEVGRGLASETQYF. The rearrangement joins TRBV6-1 to TRBJ2-5; 9 bases align to TRBD2. Trimming at V came to 1 base and at J to 5 bases, leaving 11 bases not matched to a gene. Per germline, CDR1 MNHNS and CDR2 SASEGT. This CDR3 region has 17 residues.

This clone was observed a single time. The chain uses TRBV28 and TRBJ1-4; 7 nucleotides match TRBD1. This CDR3 is built from 16 residues. J was trimmed by 10 bases and V by 6 bases; bases with no gene match: 17. CDR1 and CDR2 (germline): MDHEN, SYDVKM. CDR3 sequence (DNA): TGTGCCAGCAGCGAAGAGACAGGGAAAGACGGCGGAAAACTGTTTTTT. This encodes CASSEETGKDGGKLFF.

The chain joins TRBV10-3 to TRBJ1-4; D may be TRBD1 (6 bases). This CDR3 has 14 amino acids. The germline gives CDR1 ENHRY, CDR2 SYGVKD. With 6 bases removed from V and 6 bases from J, the gap between germline ends came to 14 bases. This CDR3 is CAIRPGHGDEKLFF. The CDR3 region has the DNA TGTGCCATCAGACCGGGACACGGGGATGAAAAACTGTTTTTT.

The rearrangement links TRBV5-4 to TRBJ1-2; no reliable D call. V lost 1 base, J lost 2 bases, and 9 bases lay in between. Germline V lookup: CDR1 SGHNT, CDR2 YYREEE (reference sequence). This CDR3 has 14 amino acids. This CDR3 is CASSLSGPNYGYTF. DNA for the CDR3: TGTGCCAGCAGCTTGTCAGGTCCGAACTATGGCTACACCTTC.

This clone was seen more than once but under ten times. This rearrangement joins TRBV2 to TRBJ1-2; D remains unclear. The CDR3 totals 12 residues. The germline V gene has CDR1 SNHLY and CDR2 FYNNEI. V lost 2 bases to trimming and J lost 8 bases, with 9 bases between them. The CDR3 DNA reads TGTGCCAGCAGTGAAAACCCGGGGGGCTACACCTTC. Amino acid sequence: CASSENPGGYTF.

This sequence joins TRBV27 and TRBJ2-2, with TRBD2 identical over 7 bases. Trimming took 2 bases from V and 1 from J; bases not matched to a gene: 4. Per germline, CDR1 MNHEY and CDR2 SMNVEV (reference sequence). The CDR3 consists of 16 residues. CDR3 loop: CASSLPSGGNTGELFF. The CDR3 DNA reads TGTGCCAGCAGTTTACCTAGCGGAGGGAACACCGGGGAGCTGTTTTTT.

This clone was seen only once. The genes are TRBV5-4 and TRBJ2-3; TRBD1 might be the D (5 bases). V was cut by 3 bases and J by 5 bases, with 16 bases left in between. The CDR3 has 15 residues. Germline CDR1 SGHNT, CDR2 YYREEE (reference sequence). The CDR3 DNA reads TGTGCCAGCAGCTCCTGGAAAAGCCAGGGAGATACGCAGTATTTT. This sequence encodes CASSSWKSQGDTQYF.

The chain carries TRBV6-5 and TRBJ1-1; D not certain. CDR1 MNHEY and CDR2 SVGAGI come from the germline V gene. The V end was cut by 10 bases, the J end by 0 bases, with 15 bases between. This CDR3 has 14 amino acids. CDR3 loop: CATLDSSMNTEAFF. The CDR3 DNA sequence: TGTGCCACCCTAGACTCATCAATGAACACTGAAGCTTTCTTT.

The chain uses TRBV28 and TRBJ1-1; D perhaps matches TRBD1 (5 bases). Germline CDR1 MDHEN, CDR2 SYDVKM. The ends were cut back, 6 bases at V and 5 bases at J, with 13 bases in the middle. The CDR3 contains 13 residues. The CDR3 coding sequence is TGTGCCAGCAGCCGTCCGGGGGGAACTGAAGCTTTCTTT. Protein: CASSRPGGTEAFF. Full variable domain (rest looked up from reference TRBV28 and TRBJ1-1): DVKVTQSSRYLVKRTGEKVFLECVQDMDHENMFWYRQDPGLGLRLIYFSYDVKMKEKGDIPEGYSVSREKKERFSLILESASTNQTSMYLCASSRPGGTEAFFGQGTRLTVV.

The DNA of the CDR3 is TGCGCCAGCAGTGAGTCAGGGCCCGGCAATCAGCCCCAGCATTTT. Its protein is CASSESGPGNQPQHF. The chain employs TRBV10-2 and TRBJ1-5; D remains ambiguous. Germline V CDR1 and CDR2: WSHSY, SAAADI. The CDR3 runs to 15 residues. Trimming stripped 0 bases from V and 2 bases from J, with 8 bases between.

The rearrangement links TRBV6-5 to TRBJ2-7; 9 bases fit TRBD1. V dropped 6 bases and J dropped 1; count of bases not matched to a gene: 7. CDR3 length: 15 residues. CDR1 MNHEY and CDR2 SVGAGI come from the germline V gene. In DNA, the CDR3 is TGTGCCAGCAGCAGCTCCGGGACAGGGTCCTACGAGCAGTACTTC. It yields the protein CASSSSGTGSYEQYF.

The chain carries TRBV6-6 and TRBJ1-2, with 7 bases that match TRBD1. Unmatched junction bases numbered 12, after V lost 6 bases and J lost 8 bases. The germline V gene has CDR1 MNHNY and CDR2 SVGAGI (reference sequence). The CDR3 loop spans 14 amino acids. The CDR3 DNA reads as TGTGCCAGCAGCCCTCAGGAGGGGGCGCTGGGCTACACCTTC. Protein: CASSPQEGALGYTF.

The V call is TRBV6-6, the J call TRBJ1-5; TRBD1 might be the D (5 bases). Germline CDR1 MNHNY, CDR2 SVGAGI (reference sequence). The CDR3 contains 12 residues. Trimming stripped 5 bases from V and 6 bases from J, with 8 bases between. This chain's CDR3 is CASSNGGQPQHF. The CDR3 region has the DNA TGTGCCAGCAGTAATGGGGGTCAGCCCCAGCATTTT.

The chain couples TRBV7-9 to TRBJ2-7; TRBD2 aligns across 11 bases. V was clipped by 2 bases and J by 1 base; unmatched bases: 1. Germline V gene lookup returns CDR1 SEHNR and CDR2 FQNEAQ (reference sequence). The CDR3 loop spans 15 amino acids. The CDR3 DNA is TGTGCCAGCAGCTTAACTAGCGGGAGATCCTACGAGCAGTACTTC. Its translation is CASSLTSGRSYEQYF.

V gene TRBV2 combines with J gene TRBJ2-7; D gene uncertain. The germline CDR1 and CDR2 sequences are SNHLY and FYNNEI. V was clipped by 3 bases and J by 2 bases, with 8 bases between them. The CDR3 sequence is 13 residues long. The CDR3, as DNA: TGTGCCAGCAGTGAGGGCAGAGCCTACGAGCAGTACTTC. It encodes CASSEGRAYEQYF.

This chain links TRBV5-4 with TRBJ2-3; D might be TRBD1 (6 bases). CDR3 length: 16 amino acids. CDR1 is SGHNT and CDR2 is YYREEE in the germline V gene (reference sequence). Trimming took off 0 bases at V and 2 bases at J, with 13 bases between the two ends. CDR3 sequence: CASSLAQGLVTDTQYF. CDR3 nucleotides: TGTGCCAGCAGCTTGGCACAGGGCCTGGTCACAGATACGCAGTATTTT.

The chain links TRBV19 to TRBJ2-1; D ambiguous. The CDR3 is 15 amino acids. Germline V gene sequence: CDR1 LNHDA, CDR2 SQIVND (reference sequence). Trimming cost V 1 base and J 8 bases, with 15 bases left between them. Here the CDR3 reads CASSIAPARGHEQFF. DNA of the CDR3: TGTGCCAGTAGTATAGCCCCCGCTAGAGGCCATGAGCAGTTCTTC.

There are a few counts of this clone. Here the CDR3 DNA reads TGTGCCAGCAGGGTAGCGGGCCCGAGCTACAATGAGCAGTTCTTC. Its protein is CASRVAGPSYNEQFF. The chain joins TRBV6-1 to TRBJ2-1; 7 bases are shared with TRBD2. Losses at the gene ends were 6 bases for V and 3 bases for J; bases not matched to a gene: 8. The germline gives CDR1 MNHNS, CDR2 SASEGT. CDR3 length equals 15 residues.